These 20 T cell receptor beta chains were sequenced from one sample in a study of blood T cells in healthy people across ages. Through a sample-barcoded 5' primer and a J-beta primer mix, a second PCR was run for about 6 to 11 cycles. TCRdb re-analysed the 5' RACE reads in MiXCR, keeping a single row per CDR3 protein. The sample has around 1,000,000 distinct CDR3 sequences; less than 25% are singletons. The same specimen was also included in a second study, on T cells of mothers and their children.

Material for sequencing was blood. Receptors were obtained from a girl aged 2-15 years in good health.

This clonotype has a handful of counts. V is TRBV5-1 and J is TRBJ2-5; D might be TRBD2 (5 bases). The CDR3 has 16 residues. The germline CDR1 and CDR2 sequences are SGHRS and YFSETQ. V was pared by 1 base and J by 4 bases, with 17 bases between. CDR3 sequence: CASSLYLEGGGETQYF. CDR3 nucleotides: TGCGCCAGCAGCTTGTATCTTGAGGGTGGAGGAGAGACCCAGTACTTC.

The chain links TRBV20-1 to TRBJ2-5, with 7 bases that match TRBD2. After removal of 4 bases from V and 4 bases from J, the junction contained 9 bases not matched to a gene. The germline CDR1 and CDR2 sequences are DFQATT and SNEGSKA (reference sequence). This CDR3 has 14 amino acids. CDR3 nucleotides: TGCAGTGCTACCGGGAGGACAAGCGGAGAGACCCAGTACTTC. It translates to CSATGRTSGETQYF.

The rearrangement links TRBV6-5 to TRBJ1-2, with D possibly being TRBD1 (5 bases). Germline V gene sequence: CDR1 MNHEY, CDR2 SVGAGI. The V gene lost 2 bases and the J gene lost 7 bases, with 14 bases spanning the gap. The CDR3 spans 14 residues. In DNA form, the CDR3 reads TGTGCCAGCAGTTACATGAGCGACGGGGCTGGCTACACCTTC. Translation: CASSYMSDGAGYTF.

The rearrangement uses TRBV15 and TRBJ2-7, with 13 bases matching TRBD2. The CDR3 is 16 amino acids. V lost 5 bases and J lost 5; bases outside the gene matches: 9. Germline V gives CDR1 LNHNV, CDR2 YYDKDF (reference sequence). The CDR3 sequence is CATSPPGLAGLNEQYF. CDR3 sequence (DNA): TGTGCCACCAGCCCGCCGGGACTAGCGGGACTGAACGAGCAGTACTTC.

There are a few counts of this clonotype. V and J are TRBV20-1 and TRBJ2-5; TRBD1 aligns across 9 bases. Trimming at V came to 7 bases and at J to 5 bases, leaving 8 bases not matched to a gene. CDR3 size: 13 residues. CDR1 and CDR2 (germline): DFQATT, SNEGSKA (reference sequence). In nucleotides, the CDR3 is TGCAGTGTTCCCGGGACAGGGACGGAGACCCAGTACTTC. Protein sequence: CSVPGTGTETQYF.

The chain uses TRBV29-1 and TRBJ1-5; tentatively, D is TRBD1 (5 bases). There are 13 residues in the CDR3. The V gene lost 6 bases and the J gene lost 4 bases, with 13 bases spanning the gap. The germline V gene has CDR1 SQVTM and CDR2 ANQGSEA. The CDR3 spells CSVLQEANQPQHF. The CDR3 DNA reads as TGCAGCGTATTACAGGAGGCTAATCAGCCCCAGCATTTT. Full variable domain (remainder filled in from reference TRBV29-1 and TRBJ1-5): SAVISQKPSRDICQRGTSLTIQCQVDSQVTMMFWYRQQPGQSLTLIATANQGSEATYESGFVIDKFPISRPNLTFSTLTVSNMSPEDSSIYLCSVLQEANQPQHFGDGTRLSIL.

This clonotype has only a few counts. This rearrangement joins TRBV5-1 to TRBJ2-3; no clear D. V shed 0 bases and J shed 0 bases, with 11 bases lying between them. The CDR3 extends over 16 amino acids. Germline V gene lookup returns CDR1 SGHRS and CDR2 YFSETQ. CDR3: CASSLDGGSSTDTQYF. CDR3 nucleotides: TGCGCCAGCAGCTTGGATGGCGGATCTAGCACAGATACGCAGTATTTT.

The rearrangement links TRBV5-1 to TRBJ2-7, with 7 bases aligning to TRBD1. CDR3 size: 16 residues. V shed 3 bases, J shed 0 bases, and the junction held 9 bases outside the gene matches. From germline, CDR1 is SGHRS and CDR2 YFSETQ. CDR3 bases: TGCGCCAGCAGCTCGGGCCCACAGGGGAGCTCCTACGAGCAGTACTTC. This codes for CASSSGPQGSSYEQYF.

Only a few counts were recorded for this clonotype. This rearrangement joins TRBV6-2 or TRBV6-3 to TRBJ2-7; 9 positions match TRBD1. Germline trimming cut 6 bases from V and 2 bases from J; bases unmatched to any gene: 8. CDR1 and CDR2 from the germline V gene are MNHEY and SVGEGT. The CDR3 has 15 residues. CDR3 region: CASRDRDREAYEQYF. The CDR3 nucleotides read TGTGCCAGCAGAGACCGGGACAGGGAAGCCTACGAGCAGTACTTC.

The chain links TRBV7-9 to TRBJ1-1; D is unclear. Trimming stripped 5 bases from V and 4 bases from J, with 17 bases between. CDR3 size: 15 residues. Germline lookup yields CDR1 SEHNR and CDR2 FQNEAQ (reference sequence). The CDR3 sequence: CASSPRGGLSTEAFF. As DNA, the CDR3 is TGTGCCAGCAGCCCCCGCGGAGGGTTGAGCACTGAAGCTTTCTTT. The entire variable domain, with the rest obtained from reference TRBV7-9 and TRBJ1-1, is as follows: DTGVSQNPRHKITKRGQNVTFRCDPISEHNRLYWYRQTLGQGPEFLTYFQNEAQLEKSRLLSDRFSAERPKGSFSTLEIQRTEQGDSAMYLCASSPRGGLSTEAFFGQGTRLTVV.

J is TRBJ2-5 and V is TRBV24-1, with D uncertain. The ends were cut back, 1 base at V and 1 base at J, with 6 bases in the middle. The CDR3 contains 14 residues. CDR1 and CDR2 from the germline V gene are KGHDR and SFDVKD. The CDR3 sequence is CATSDFRSQETQYF. CDR3 DNA sequence: TGTGCCACCAGTGATTTCAGAAGCCAAGAGACCCAGTACTTC.

This clonotype was counted a few times. At one end, the junction sequence differs from germline, possibly due to a read error. The chain combines TRBV9 with TRBJ2-6; the D gene could be TRBD1 or TRBD2 (5 bases each). The CDR3 sequence is 16 residues long. CDR1 and CDR2 (germline): SGDLS, YYNGEE. The DNA for the CDR3 is TGTGCCAGCAGCGTAGGGGACGGATCTGGGACCAACGTCCTGACTTTC. It encodes CASSVGDGSGTNVLTF.

The V and J genes are TRBV19 and TRBJ2-5; D gene unclear. The J call may be incorrect, as the DNA end agrees better with TRBJ2-1. This CDR3 is 12 amino acids long. From germline, CDR1 is LNHDA and CDR2 SQIVND (reference sequence). CDR3 coding DNA: TGTGCCAGTAGTACACCCGCAGGAGAGCAGTTCTTC. It translates to CASSTPAGEQFF.

This chain joins TRBV12-3 or TRBV12-4 and TRBJ1-2; TRBD1 matches at 7 bases. V was clipped by 5 bases and J by 4 bases; unmatched bases: 13. This CDR3 contains 16 residues. In DNA, the CDR3 is TGTGCCAGCAGTCCTCAGACCGGGACAGCCCTCTATGGCTACACCTTC. Translated, it gives CASSPQTGTALYGYTF.

The genes are TRBV5-1 and TRBJ2-7; D gene ambiguous. This CDR3 contains 13 residues. Trimming removed 4 bases from V and 6 bases from J, with 14 bases in between. Germline V lookup: CDR1 SGHRS, CDR2 YFSETQ. CDR3 residues: CASSADGLAEQYF. The CDR3 DNA is TGCGCCAGCAGCGCCGACGGGCTGGCCGAGCAGTACTTC.

This clonotype has only a few counts. V and J are TRBV29-1 and TRBJ2-7; TRBD1 might be the D (7 bases). V dropped 4 bases and J dropped 3 bases, with 16 bases sitting between them. The CDR3 runs to 14 residues. CDR1 SQVTM and CDR2 ANQGSEA come from the germline V gene. CDR3 nucleotides: TGCAGCGTTGTTGGCGGGACAGAGGTCTACGAGCAGTACTTC. Its protein product is CSVVGGTEVYEQYF.

V gene TRBV9 combines with J gene TRBJ2-4, with D perhaps TRBD2 (6 bases). V shed 3 bases and J shed 8 bases, with 12 bases lying between them. This CDR3 is 13 amino acids long. Germline lookup yields CDR1 SGDLS and CDR2 YYNGEE. The CDR3 DNA is TGTGCCAGCAGCGACACATCGGGGGACATTCAGTACTTC. The encoded protein is CASSDTSGDIQYF. Full variable domain (rest looked up from reference TRBV9 and TRBJ2-4): DSGVTQTPKHLITATGQRVTLRCSPRSGDLSVYWYQQSLDQGLQFLIQYYNGEERAKGNILERFSAQQFPDLHSELNLSSLELGDSALYFCASSDTSGDIQYFGAGTRLSVL.

V usage is TRBV20-1 and J usage is TRBJ2-1; D unclear. This CDR3 has 15 residues. Germline-derived CDR1 and CDR2 are DFQATT and SNEGSKA (reference sequence). The ends were cut back, 0 bases at V and 0 bases at J, with 9 bases in the middle. CDR3 sequence: CSARDTRFSYNEQFF. The DNA for the CDR3 is TGCAGTGCTAGAGATACGAGGTTCTCCTACAATGAGCAGTTCTTC.

V usage is TRBV20-1 and J usage is TRBJ2-5, with unresolved D. The CDR3 covers 12 residues. CDR1 is DFQATT and CDR2 is SNEGSKA in the germline V gene (reference sequence). V dropped 7 bases and J dropped 5 bases, with 14 bases sitting between them. DNA of the CDR3: TGCAGTGGGACCGATCTTCGGGAGACCCAGTACTTC. It translates to CSGTDLRETQYF.

This clonotype has just a few counts. This chain uses TRBV18 with TRBJ2-7; perhaps TRBD1 as D (6 bases). This CDR3 spans 14 amino acids. Looked up from germline, CDR1 is KGHSH and CDR2 is LQKENI. Trimming removed 2 bases from V and 1 base from J, with 9 bases in between. This CDR3 is CASSPNRDSYEQYF. CDR3 nucleotides: TGTGCCAGCTCACCAAACAGGGATTCCTACGAGCAGTACTTC.